This T cell receptor (beta chain) was captured by sequencing in a study of cytotoxic CD8 clonotypes in ibrutinib-treated CLL. Looked up from germline, CDR1 is MDHEN and CDR2 is SYDVKM. The CDR3 totals 15 residues. Trimming removed 5 bases at V and 5 bases at J, with 18 bases between. Overall study findings and caveats: Exceeding age-matched healthy donors, baseline clonality also tracked the counts of circulating CD8+ T cells.

Turning to this clone: Its target is unknown.

The data were produced by immunoSEQ multiplex PCR, yet TCRdb's version contains in-frame clones alone and is incomplete. The sample yields about 140,000 clones, 77% seen once. Roughly 2 micrograms of genomic DNA from cryopreserved PBMCs went into TCR beta libraries. The receptor's source is a human donor with chronic lymphocytic leukemia. The rearrangement joins TRBV28 to TRBJ1-1; a possible D gene is TRBD1 (6 bases). The sequences come from PBMCs, collected after 12 months of ibrutinib treatment. The CDR3 region has the DNA TGTGCCAGCAGTCGGGCAGGGGATAGGAGGACTGAAGCTTTCTTT. The encoded protein is CASSRAGDRRTEAFF.